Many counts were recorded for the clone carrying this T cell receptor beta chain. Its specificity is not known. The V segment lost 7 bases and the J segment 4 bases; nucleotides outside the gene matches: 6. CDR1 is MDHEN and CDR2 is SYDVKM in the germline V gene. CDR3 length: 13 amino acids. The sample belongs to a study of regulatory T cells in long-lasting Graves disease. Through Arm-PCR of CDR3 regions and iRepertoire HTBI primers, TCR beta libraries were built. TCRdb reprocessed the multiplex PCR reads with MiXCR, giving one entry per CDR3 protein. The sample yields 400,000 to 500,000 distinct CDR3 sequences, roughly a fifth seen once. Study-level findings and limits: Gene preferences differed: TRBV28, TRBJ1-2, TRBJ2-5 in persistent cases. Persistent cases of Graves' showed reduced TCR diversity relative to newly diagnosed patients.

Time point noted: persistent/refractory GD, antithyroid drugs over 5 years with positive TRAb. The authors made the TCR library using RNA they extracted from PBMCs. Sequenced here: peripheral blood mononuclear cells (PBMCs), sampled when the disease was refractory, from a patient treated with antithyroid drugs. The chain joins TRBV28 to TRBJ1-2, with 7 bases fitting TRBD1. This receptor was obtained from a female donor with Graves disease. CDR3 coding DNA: TGTGCCAGCACGCACAGGGGAATCTATGGCTACACCTTC. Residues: CASTHRGIYGYTF.